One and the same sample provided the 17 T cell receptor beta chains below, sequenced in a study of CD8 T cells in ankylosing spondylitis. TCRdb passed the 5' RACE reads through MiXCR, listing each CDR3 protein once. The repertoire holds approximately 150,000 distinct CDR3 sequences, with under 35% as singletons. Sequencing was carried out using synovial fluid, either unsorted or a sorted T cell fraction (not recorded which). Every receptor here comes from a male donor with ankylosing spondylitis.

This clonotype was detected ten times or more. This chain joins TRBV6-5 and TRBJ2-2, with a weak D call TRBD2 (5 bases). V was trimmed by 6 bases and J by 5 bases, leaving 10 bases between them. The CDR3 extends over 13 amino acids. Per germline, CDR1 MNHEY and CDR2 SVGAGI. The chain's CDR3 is CASSNTGTGELFF. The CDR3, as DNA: TGTGCCAGCAGCAACACGGGGACCGGGGAGCTGTTTTTT.

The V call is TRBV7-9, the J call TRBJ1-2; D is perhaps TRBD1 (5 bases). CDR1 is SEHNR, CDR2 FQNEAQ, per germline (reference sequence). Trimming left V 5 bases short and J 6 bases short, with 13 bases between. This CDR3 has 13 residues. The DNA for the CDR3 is TGTGCCAGCAGCCCCCAGGCGGGGGATGGCTACACCTTC. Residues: CASSPQAGDGYTF.

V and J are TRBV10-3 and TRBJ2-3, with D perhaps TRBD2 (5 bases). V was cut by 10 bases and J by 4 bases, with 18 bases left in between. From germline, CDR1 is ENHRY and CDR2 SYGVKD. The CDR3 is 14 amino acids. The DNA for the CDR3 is TGTGCCAGCCGGTCGGGGAATTCCGCAGATACGCAGTATTTT. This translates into CASRSGNSADTQYF.

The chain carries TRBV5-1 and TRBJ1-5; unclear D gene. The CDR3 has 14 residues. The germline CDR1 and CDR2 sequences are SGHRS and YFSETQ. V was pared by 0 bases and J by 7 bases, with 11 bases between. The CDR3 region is CASSLGNVGQPQHF. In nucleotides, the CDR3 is TGCGCCAGCAGCTTGGGTAACGTCGGGCAGCCCCAGCATTTT.

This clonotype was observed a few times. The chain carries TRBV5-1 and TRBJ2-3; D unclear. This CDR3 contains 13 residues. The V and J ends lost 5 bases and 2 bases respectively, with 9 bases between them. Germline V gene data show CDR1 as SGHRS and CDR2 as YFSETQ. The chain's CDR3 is CASSGRITDTQYF. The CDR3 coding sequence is TGCGCCAGCAGTGGCCGAATCACAGATACGCAGTATTTT.

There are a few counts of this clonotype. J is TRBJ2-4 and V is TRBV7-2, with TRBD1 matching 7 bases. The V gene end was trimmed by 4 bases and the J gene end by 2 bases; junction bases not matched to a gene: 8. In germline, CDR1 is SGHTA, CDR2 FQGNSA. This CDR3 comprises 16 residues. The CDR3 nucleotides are TGTGCCAGCAGCTCGGGGCAGGGGGTTTCCAAAAACATTCAGTACTTC. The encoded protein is CASSSGQGVSKNIQYF.

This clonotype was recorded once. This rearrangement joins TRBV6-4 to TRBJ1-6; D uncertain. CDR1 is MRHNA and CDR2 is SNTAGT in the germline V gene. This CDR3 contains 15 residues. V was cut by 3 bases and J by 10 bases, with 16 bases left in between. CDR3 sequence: CASSELQSRRSPLHF. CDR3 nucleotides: TGTGCCAGCAGTGAACTACAGTCCCGGCGGTCACCCCTCCACTTT.

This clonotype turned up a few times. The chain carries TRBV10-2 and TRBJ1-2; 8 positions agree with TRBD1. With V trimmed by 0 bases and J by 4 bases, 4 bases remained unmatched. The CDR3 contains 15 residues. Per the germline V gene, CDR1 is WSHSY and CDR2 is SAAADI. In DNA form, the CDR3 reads TGCGCCAGCAGTGAGTCCAAGGACAGGGTCTATGGCTACACCTTC. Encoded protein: CASSESKDRVYGYTF.

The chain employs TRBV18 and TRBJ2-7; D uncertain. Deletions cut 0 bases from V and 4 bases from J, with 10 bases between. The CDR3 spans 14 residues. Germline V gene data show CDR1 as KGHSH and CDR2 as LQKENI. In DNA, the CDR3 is TGTGCCAGCTCACCACCGGGCAGACCTTACGAGCAGTACTTC. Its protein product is CASSPPGRPYEQYF.

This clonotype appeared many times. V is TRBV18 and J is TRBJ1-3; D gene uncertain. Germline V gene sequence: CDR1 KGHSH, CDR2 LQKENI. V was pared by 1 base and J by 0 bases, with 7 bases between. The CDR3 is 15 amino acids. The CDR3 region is CASSPQGDSGNTIYF. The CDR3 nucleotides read TGTGCCAGCTCACCACAGGGTGACTCTGGAAACACCATATATTTT. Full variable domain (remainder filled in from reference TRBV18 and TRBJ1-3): NAGVMQNPRHLVRRRGQEARLRCSPMKGHSHVYWYRQLPEEGLKFMVYLQKENIIDESGMPKERFSAEFPKEGPSILRIQQVVRGDSAAYFCASSPQGDSGNTIYFGEGSWLTVV.

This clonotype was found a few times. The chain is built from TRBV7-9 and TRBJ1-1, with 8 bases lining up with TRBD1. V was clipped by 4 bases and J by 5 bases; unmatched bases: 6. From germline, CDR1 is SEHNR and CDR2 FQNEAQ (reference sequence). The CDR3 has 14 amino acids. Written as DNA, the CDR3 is TGTGCCAGCAGCTCAACAGGGGGAAAAACTGAAGCTTTCTTT. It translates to CASSSTGGKTEAFF.

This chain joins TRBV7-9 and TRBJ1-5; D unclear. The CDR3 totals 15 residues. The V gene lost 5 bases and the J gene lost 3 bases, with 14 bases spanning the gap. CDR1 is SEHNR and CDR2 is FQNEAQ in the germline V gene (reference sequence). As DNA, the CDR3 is TGTGCCAGCAGCGGAGCTGGCCGAGCCAATCAGCCCCAGCATTTT. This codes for CASSGAGRANQPQHF.

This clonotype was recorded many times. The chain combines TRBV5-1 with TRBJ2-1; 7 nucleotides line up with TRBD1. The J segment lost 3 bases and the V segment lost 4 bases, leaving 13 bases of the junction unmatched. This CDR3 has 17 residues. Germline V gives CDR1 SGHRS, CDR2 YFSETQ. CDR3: CASSETGAASRYNEQFF. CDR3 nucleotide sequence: TGCGCCAGCAGCGAAACAGGGGCCGCGAGCCGCTACAATGAGCAGTTCTTC.

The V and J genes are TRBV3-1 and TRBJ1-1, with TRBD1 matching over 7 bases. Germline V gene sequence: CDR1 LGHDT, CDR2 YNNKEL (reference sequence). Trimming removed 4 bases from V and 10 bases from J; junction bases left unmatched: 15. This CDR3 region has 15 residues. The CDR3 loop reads CASSPNAGGVLAAFF. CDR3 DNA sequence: TGTGCCAGCAGCCCAAACGCAGGGGGGGTGTTGGCAGCTTTCTTT. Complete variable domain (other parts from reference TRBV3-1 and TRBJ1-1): DTAVSQTPKYLVTQMGNDKSIKCEQNLGHDTMYWYKQDSKKFLKIMFSYNNKELIINETVPNRFSPKSPDKAHLNLHINSLELGDSAVYFCASSPNAGGVLAAFFGQGTRLTVV.

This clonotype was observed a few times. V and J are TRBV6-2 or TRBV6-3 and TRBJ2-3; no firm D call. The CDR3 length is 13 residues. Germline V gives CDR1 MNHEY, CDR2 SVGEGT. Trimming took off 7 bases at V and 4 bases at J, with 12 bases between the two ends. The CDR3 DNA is TGTGCCAGCACCACCCCAAAGTCAGATACGCAGTATTTT. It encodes CASTTPKSDTQYF.

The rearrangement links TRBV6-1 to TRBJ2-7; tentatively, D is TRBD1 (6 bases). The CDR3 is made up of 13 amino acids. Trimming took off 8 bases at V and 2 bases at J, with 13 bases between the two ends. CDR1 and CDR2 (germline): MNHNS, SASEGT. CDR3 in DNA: TGTGCCAGCGGGGGCCCTTACCCCTACGAGCAGTACTTC. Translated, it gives CASGGPYPYEQYF.

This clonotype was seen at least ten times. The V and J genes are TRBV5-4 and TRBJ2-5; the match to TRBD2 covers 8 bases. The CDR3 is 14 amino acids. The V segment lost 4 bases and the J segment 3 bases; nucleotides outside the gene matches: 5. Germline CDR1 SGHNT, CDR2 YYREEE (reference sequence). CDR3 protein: CASSPGTRKETQYF. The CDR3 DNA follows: TGTGCCAGCAGCCCGGGGACTAGAAAAGAGACCCAGTACTTC. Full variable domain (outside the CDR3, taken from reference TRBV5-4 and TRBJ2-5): ETGVTQSPTHLIKTRGQQVTLRCSSQSGHNTVSWYQQALGQGPQFIFQYYREEENGRGNFPPRFSGLQFPNYSSELNVNALELDDSALYLCASSPGTRKETQYFGPGTRLLVL.